This note documents a single TCR beta chain sequence. Its antigen remains unidentified. This sample is part of a study of cytomegalovirus exposure and HLA in healthy donors. The CDR3 is 15 residues long. Deletions cut 4 bases from V and 3 bases from J, with 16 bases between. In germline, CDR1 is SGHRS, CDR2 YFSETQ. PCR amplification relied on 60 Vbeta primers (plus 13 Jbeta primers). TCRdb's copy holds only in-frame clones and misses some; the assay was immunoSEQ multiplex PCR. The sample has 150,000 to 200,000 clones, more than 65% seen once; the top ten hold 1.3%. Notes on the study in general: It emerged from a later analysis that several of the most significant clusters appeared to be linked to common viral pathogens. The sole available immune exposure information was CMV serostatus.

The sequenced sample was PBMCs. This receptor was obtained from a man aged 50 or older in good health and CMV-seropositive. The rearrangement uses TRBV5-1 and TRBJ2-5, with D unresolved. The CDR3 loop reads CASSPLTAAKETQYF. The CDR3 DNA reads as TGCGCCAGCAGCCCTCTGACGGCGGCCAAAGAGACCCAGTACTTC. The complete variable domain, with remaining parts taken from reference TRBV5-1 and TRBJ2-5, reads KAGVTQTPRYLIKTRGQQVTLSCSPISGHRSVSWYQQTPGQGLQFLFEYFSETQRNKGNFPGRFSGRQFSNSRSEMNVSTLELGDSALYLCASSPLTAAKETQYFGPGTRLLVL.